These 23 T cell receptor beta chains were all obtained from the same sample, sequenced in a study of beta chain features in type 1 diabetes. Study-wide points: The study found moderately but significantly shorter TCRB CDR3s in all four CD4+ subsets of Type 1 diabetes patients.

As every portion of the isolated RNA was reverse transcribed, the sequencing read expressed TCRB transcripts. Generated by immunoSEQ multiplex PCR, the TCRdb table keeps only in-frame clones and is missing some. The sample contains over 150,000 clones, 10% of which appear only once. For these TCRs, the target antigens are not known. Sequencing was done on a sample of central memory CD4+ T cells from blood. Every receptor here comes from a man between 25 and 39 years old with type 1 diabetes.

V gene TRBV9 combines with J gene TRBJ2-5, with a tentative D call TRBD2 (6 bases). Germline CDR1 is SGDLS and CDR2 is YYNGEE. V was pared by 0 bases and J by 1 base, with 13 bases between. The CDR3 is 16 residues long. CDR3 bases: TGTGCCAGCAGCGTAGGCCAGCGGGCGGGCCAAGAGACCCAGTACTTC. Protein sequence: CASSVGQRAGQETQYF.

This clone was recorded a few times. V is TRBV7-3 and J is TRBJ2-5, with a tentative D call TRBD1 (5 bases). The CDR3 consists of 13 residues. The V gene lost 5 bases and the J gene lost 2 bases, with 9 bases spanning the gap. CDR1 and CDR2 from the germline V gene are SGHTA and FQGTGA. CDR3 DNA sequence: TGTGCCAGCAGCACCGACAGACAAGAGACCCAGTACTTC. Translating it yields CASSTDRQETQYF.

The CDR3 coding sequence is TGTGCCAGCAGTGAATATCTAGATACGCAGTATTTT. Translating gives CASSEYLDTQYF. The V gene is TRBV6-1, the J gene TRBJ2-3; D unresolved. The CDR3 runs 12 residues. Per the germline V gene, CDR1 is MNHNS and CDR2 is SASEGT. V lost 2 bases and J lost 5, with 5 bases in between.

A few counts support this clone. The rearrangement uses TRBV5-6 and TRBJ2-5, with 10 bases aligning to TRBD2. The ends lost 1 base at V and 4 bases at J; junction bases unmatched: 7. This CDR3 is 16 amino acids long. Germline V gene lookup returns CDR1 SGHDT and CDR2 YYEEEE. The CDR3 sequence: CASSLYKGLARETQYF. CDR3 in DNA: TGTGCCAGCAGCTTGTATAAGGGACTAGCGAGAGAGACCCAGTACTTC.

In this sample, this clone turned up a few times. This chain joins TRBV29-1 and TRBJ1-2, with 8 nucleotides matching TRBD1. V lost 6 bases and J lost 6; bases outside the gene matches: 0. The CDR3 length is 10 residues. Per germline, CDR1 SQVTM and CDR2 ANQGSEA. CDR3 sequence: CSVGQDGYTF. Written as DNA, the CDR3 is TGCAGCGTGGGACAGGATGGCTACACCTTC.

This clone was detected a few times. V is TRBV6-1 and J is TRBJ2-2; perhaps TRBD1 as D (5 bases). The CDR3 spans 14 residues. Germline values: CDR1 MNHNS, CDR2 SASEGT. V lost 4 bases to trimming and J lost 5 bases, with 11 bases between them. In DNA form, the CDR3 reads TGTGCCAGCAGTGCCAGGGTGGATACCGGGGAGCTGTTTTTT. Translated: CASSARVDTGELFF.

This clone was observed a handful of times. The CDR3 protein is CASSLQGGSYEQYF. Written as DNA, the CDR3 is TGTGCCAGTAGTCTCCAGGGCGGCTCCTACGAGCAGTACTTC. V usage is TRBV19 and J usage is TRBJ2-7; weak D call: TRBD1 (5 bases). The V end was cut by 5 bases, the J end by 0 bases, with 11 bases between. The CDR3 is 14 amino acids. Germline CDR1 is LNHDA and CDR2 is SQIVND (reference sequence).

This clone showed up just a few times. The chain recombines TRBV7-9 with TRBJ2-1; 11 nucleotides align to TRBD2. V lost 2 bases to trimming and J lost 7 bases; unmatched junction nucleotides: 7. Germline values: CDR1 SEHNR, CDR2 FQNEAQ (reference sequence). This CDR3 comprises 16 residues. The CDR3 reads CASSLSLAGALNEQFF. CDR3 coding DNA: TGTGCCAGCAGCTTATCACTAGCGGGAGCGTTGAATGAGCAGTTCTTC. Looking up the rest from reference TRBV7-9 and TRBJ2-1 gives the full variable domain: DTGVSQNPRHKITKRGQNVTFRCDPISEHNRLYWYRQTLGQGPEFLTYFQNEAQLEKSRLLSDRFSAERPKGSFSTLEIQRTEQGDSAMYLCASSLSLAGALNEQFFGPGTRLTVL.

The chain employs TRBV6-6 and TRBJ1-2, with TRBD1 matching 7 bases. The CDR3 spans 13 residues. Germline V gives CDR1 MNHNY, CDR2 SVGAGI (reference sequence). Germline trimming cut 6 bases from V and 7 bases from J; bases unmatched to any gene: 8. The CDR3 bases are TGTGCCAGCAGCCAGGGGGACTTTCGTGGCTACACCTTC. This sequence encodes CASSQGDFRGYTF.

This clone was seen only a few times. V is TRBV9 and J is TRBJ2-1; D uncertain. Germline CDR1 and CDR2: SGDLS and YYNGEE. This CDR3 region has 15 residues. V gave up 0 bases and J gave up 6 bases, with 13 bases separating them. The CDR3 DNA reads TGTGCCAGCAGCGTAGGCCTAGACGCGGCCAATGAGCAGTTCTTC. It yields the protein CASSVGLDAANEQFF.

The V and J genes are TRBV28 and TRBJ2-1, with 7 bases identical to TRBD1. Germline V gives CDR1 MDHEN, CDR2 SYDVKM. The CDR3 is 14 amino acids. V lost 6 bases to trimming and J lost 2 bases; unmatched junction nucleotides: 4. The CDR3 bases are TGTGCCAGCAGCCGACAGGGACCCTACAATGAGCAGTTCTTC. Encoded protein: CASSRQGPYNEQFF.

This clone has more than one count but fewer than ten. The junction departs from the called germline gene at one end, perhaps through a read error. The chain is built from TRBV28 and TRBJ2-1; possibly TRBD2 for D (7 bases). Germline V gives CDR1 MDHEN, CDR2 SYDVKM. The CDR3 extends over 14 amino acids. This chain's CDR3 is CATLELGRGDRTIF. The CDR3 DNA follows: TGTGCCACCCTGGAGCTGGGGAGGGGAGACAGGACTATCTTC. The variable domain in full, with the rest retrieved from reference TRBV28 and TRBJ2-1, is DVKVTQSSRYLVKRTGEKVFLECVQDMDHENMFWYRQDPGLGLRLIYFSYDVKMKEKGDIPEGYSVSREKKERFSLILESASTNQTSMYLCATLELGRGDRTIFGPGTRLTVL.

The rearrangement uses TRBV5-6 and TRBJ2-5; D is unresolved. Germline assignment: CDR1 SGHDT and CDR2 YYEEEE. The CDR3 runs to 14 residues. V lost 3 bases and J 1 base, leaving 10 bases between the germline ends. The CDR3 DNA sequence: TGTGCCAGCAGCTCCCGTGTGGCCCAAGAGACCCAGTACTTC. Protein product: CASSSRVAQETQYF.

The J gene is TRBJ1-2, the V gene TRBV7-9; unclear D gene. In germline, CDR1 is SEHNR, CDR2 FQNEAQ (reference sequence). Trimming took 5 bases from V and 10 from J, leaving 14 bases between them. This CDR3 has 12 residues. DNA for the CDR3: TGTGCCAGCAGCCGACAACCGGAGGTCTACACCTTC. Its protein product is CASSRQPEVYTF.

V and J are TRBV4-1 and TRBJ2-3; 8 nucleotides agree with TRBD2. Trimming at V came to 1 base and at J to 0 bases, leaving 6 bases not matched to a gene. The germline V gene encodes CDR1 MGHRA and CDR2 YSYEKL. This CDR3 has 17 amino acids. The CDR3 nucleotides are TGCGCCAGCAGCCAAGTCCTAGCGGGCCTTAGCACAGATACGCAGTATTTT. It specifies CASSQVLAGLSTDTQYF.

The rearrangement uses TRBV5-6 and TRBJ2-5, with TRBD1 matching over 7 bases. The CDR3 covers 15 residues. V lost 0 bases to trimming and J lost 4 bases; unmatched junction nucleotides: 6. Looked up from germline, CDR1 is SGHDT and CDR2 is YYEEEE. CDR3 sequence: CASSLVGQPGETQYF. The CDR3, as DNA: TGTGCCAGCAGCTTGGTGGGACAGCCCGGAGAGACCCAGTACTTC.

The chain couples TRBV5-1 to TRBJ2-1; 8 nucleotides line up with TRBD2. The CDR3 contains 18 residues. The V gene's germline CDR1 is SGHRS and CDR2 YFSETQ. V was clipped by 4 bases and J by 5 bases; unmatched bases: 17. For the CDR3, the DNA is TGCGCCAGCAGCCCCACGTTCGCGGGGGGCGGCGGGGACAATGAGCAGTTCTTC. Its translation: CASSPTFAGGGGDNEQFF.

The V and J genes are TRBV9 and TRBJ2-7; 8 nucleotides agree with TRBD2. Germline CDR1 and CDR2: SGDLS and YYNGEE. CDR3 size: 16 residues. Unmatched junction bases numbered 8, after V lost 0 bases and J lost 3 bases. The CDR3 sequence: CASSVGGSGTYYEQYF. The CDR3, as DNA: TGTGCCAGCAGCGTAGGTGGTAGCGGGACCTACTACGAGCAGTACTTC.

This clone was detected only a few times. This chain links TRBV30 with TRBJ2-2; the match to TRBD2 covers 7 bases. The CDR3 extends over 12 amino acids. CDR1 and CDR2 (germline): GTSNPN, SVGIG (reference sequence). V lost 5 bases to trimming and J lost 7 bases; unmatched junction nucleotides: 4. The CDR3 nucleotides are TGTGCCTGGGGGGACTACAGCGGGGAGCTGTTTTTT. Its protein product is CAWGDYSGELFF.

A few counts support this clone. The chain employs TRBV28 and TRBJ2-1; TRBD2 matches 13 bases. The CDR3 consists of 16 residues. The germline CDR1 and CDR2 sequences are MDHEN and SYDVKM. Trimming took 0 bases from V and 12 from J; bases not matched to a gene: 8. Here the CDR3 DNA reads TGTGCCAGCAGTTTATGGGGAAGGACTAGCGGGAGTATGCAGTTCTTC. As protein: CASSLWGRTSGSMQFF. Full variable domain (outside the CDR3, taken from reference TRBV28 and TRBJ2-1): DVKVTQSSRYLVKRTGEKVFLECVQDMDHENMFWYRQDPGLGLRLIYFSYDVKMKEKGDIPEGYSVSREKKERFSLILESASTNQTSMYLCASSLWGRTSGSMQFFGPGTRLTVL.

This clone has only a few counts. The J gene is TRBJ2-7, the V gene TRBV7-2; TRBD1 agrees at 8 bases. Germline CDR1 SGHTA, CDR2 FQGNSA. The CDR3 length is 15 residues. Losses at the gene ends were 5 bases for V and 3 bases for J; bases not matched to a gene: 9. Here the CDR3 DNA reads TGTGCCAGCAGCCCACAGACAGGGGCGAGCTACGAGCAGTACTTC. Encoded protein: CASSPQTGASYEQYF.

The CDR3: CASSPQQSVQGFYNEQFF. CDR3 in DNA: TGTGCCAGCTCACCACAACAGTCGGTACAGGGGTTCTACAATGAGCAGTTCTTC. The chain uses TRBV18 and TRBJ2-1; 7 bases fit TRBD1. With 1 base clipped from V and 3 bases from J, the junction kept 12 bases outside the gene matches. The CDR3 totals 18 residues. Germline CDR1 is KGHSH and CDR2 is LQKENI.

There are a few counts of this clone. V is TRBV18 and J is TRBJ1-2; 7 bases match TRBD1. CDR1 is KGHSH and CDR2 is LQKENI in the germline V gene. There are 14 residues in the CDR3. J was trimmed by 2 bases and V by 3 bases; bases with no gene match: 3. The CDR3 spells CASSPGQLNYGYTF. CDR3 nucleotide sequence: TGTGCCAGCTCACCGGGACAGCTGAACTATGGCTACACCTTC.